The rows below give T cell receptor beta chains drawn from one sample of a study of beta chain features in type 1 diabetes. Measured with immunoSEQ multiplex PCR; TCRdb has only the in-frame clones, and not every one. The sample carries roughly 150,000 clones, 6% to 9% recorded once. Sequencing was performed on central memory CD4+ T cells from blood. Receptor source: a man aged 18 to 29 with type 1 diabetes. The CDR3 runs from the conserved cysteine through the conserved F or W. Fields, in order: clone size, V gene, D gene, J gene, CDR3 protein, CDR3 DNA. The D gene is left open where the match is weak. The size field is filled for only some rows; it gives once, few, many or a size class.

>few|TRBV28|TRBD2|TRBJ2-5
CASSLNRGSGTQETQYF
TGTGCCAGCAGTTTGAATCGGGGTAGCGGGACACAAGAGACCCAGTACTTC
>few|TRBV9|.|TRBJ1-3
CASNSGNTIYF
TGTGCCAGCAATTCGGGAAACACCATATATTTT
>many|TRBV19|TRBD2|TRBJ2-1
CASSIRRRGGLSLPLNEQFF
TGTGCCAGTAGTATAAGGAGGCGGGGGGGCCTTAGTCTGCCCCTCAATGAGCAGTTCTTC
>few|TRBV19|.|TRBJ2-3
CASIDRVGTDTQYF
TGTGCCAGCATAGATCGGGTGGGCACAGATACGCAGTATTTT
>many|TRBV29-1|TRBD1|TRBJ1-1
CSVDRGRNTEAFF
TGCAGCGTTGACAGGGGGCGGAACACTGAAGCTTTCTTT
>.|TRBV11-2|.|TRBJ2-7
CASSSPRGPAYEQYF
TGTGCCAGCAGCTCTCCTCGTGGCCCAGCCTACGAGCAGTACTTC
>many|TRBV9|.|TRBJ2-3
CASSGGLATTQYF
TGTGCCAGCAGCGGCGGGCTAGCGACTACGCAGTATTTT
>.|TRBV6-5|.|TRBJ2-7
CASGGYSYEQYF
TGTGCCAGCGGGGGGTACTCCTACGAGCAGTACTTC
>.|TRBV30|TRBD2|TRBJ2-2
CAWRGLGSTGELFF
TGTGCCTGGAGGGGACTAGGTTCGACCGGGGAGCTGTTTTTT
>few|TRBV7-2|TRBD1|TRBJ2-3
CASSSTGTGSTDTQYF
TGTGCCAGCAGCTCGACCGGGACAGGGAGCACAGATACGCAGTATTTT
>few|TRBV5-1|TRBD2|TRBJ2-1
CASSLGLAANSYNEQFF
TGCGCCAGCAGCTTGGGACTAGCGGCTAACTCCTACAATGAGCAGTTCTTC
>few|TRBV4-2|.|TRBJ2-7
CASSQPTRREFYEQYF
TGTGCCAGCAGCCAACCCACTAGACGGGAGTTCTACGAGCAGTACTTC
>.|TRBV6-5|.|TRBJ2-7
CASSILGDEQYF
TGTGCCAGCAGTATACTAGGAGACGAGCAGTACTTC
>few|TRBV11-2|.|TRBJ2-7
CASSLVGRTYEQYF
TGTGCCAGCAGCTTGGTTGGGAGAACATACGAGCAGTACTTC
>few|TRBV5-4|TRBD1|TRBJ2-7
CASSADRANEQYF
TGTGCCAGCAGCGCGGACAGGGCTAACGAGCAGTACTTC
>.|TRBV7-9|TRBD2|TRBJ2-7
CASRGAGGDYEQYF
TGTGCCAGCAGAGGGGCGGGGGGTGACTACGAGCAGTACTTC
>few|TRBV4-2|TRBD2|TRBJ2-3
CASSQSPGLAGTDTQYF
TGTGCCAGCAGCCAAAGCCCGGGACTAGCGGGCACAGATACGCAGTATTTT
>.|TRBV25-1|TRBD1|TRBJ1-2
CASSDTPGQGARGYTF
TGTGCCAGCAGTGATACACCGGGACAGGGGGCGCGGGGCTACACCTTC
>many|TRBV20-1|TRBD1|TRBJ1-1
CLGTGNTEAFF
TGCCTTGGGACAGGGAACACTGAAGCTTTCTTT
>few|TRBV30|.|TRBJ2-7
CAGDLSGALYEQYF
TGTGCCGGGGACCTTTCGGGAGCCCTCTACGAGCAGTACTTC
>.|TRBV9|TRBD2|TRBJ2-1
CASSVDGTRYNEQFF
TGTGCCAGCAGCGTAGATGGGACTAGATACAATGAGCAGTTCTTC
>.|TRBV2|.|TRBJ2-7
CASTFITGSEQYF
TGTGCCAGCACCTTCATAACAGGGTCCGAGCAGTACTTC
>few|TRBV7-2|.|TRBJ2-1
CASSLGLRGYRGYNEQFF
TGTGCCAGCAGCTTAGGACTACGGGGTTATAGAGGGTACAATGAGCAGTTCTTC
>.|TRBV28|.|TRBJ2-3
CASSFWAESTDTQYF
TGTGCCAGCAGTTTTTGGGCCGAAAGCACAGATACGCAGTATTTT
>.|TRBV27|TRBD2|TRBJ2-1
CASSLYPSGGAPNEQFF
TGTGCCAGCAGTCTCTACCCTAGCGGGGGGGCCCCTAATGAGCAGTTCTTC
>few|TRBV5-1|TRBD2|TRBJ2-1
CASSFGNRDYNNEQFF
TGCGCCAGCAGCTTCGGAAACCGGGACTACAACAATGAGCAGTTCTTC
>.|TRBV28|TRBD2|TRBJ2-7
CASNSGTSGTYEQYF
TGTGCCAGCAATTCCGGGACTAGCGGGACCTACGAGCAGTACTTC
>few|TRBV7-9|TRBD1|TRBJ2-1
CASSPGQDEQFF
TGTGCCAGCAGCCCGGGACAGGATGAGCAGTTCTTC
>few|TRBV4-1|.|TRBJ2-3
CASSQDLPGPDTQYF
TGCGCCAGCAGCCAAGATCTTCCAGGGCCAGATACGCAGTATTTT
>.|TRBV7-2|TRBD2|TRBJ2-7
CASSPGRAGDYEQYF
TGTGCCAGCAGTCCTGGTCGAGCGGGGGACTACGAGCAGTACTTC
>few|TRBV18|.|TRBJ2-7
CASSPRSSGMYEQYF
TGTGCCAGCTCACCACGGAGTTCGGGGATGTACGAGCAGTACTTC
>few|TRBV6-6|TRBD1|TRBJ1-2
CASSSPTGEGDGYTF
TGTGCCAGCAGTTCCCCGACAGGGGAAGGAGACGGCTACACCTTC
>.|TRBV6-5|.|TRBJ1-1
CASNPTGRVAEAFF
TGTGCCAGCAATCCAACAGGGAGGGTCGCTGAAGCTTTCTTT
>few|TRBV30|.|TRBJ2-1
CAWSRRQTSVNEQFF
TGTGCCTGGAGCCGGAGACAGACTTCGGTAAATGAGCAGTTCTTC
>.|TRBV2|TRBD2|TRBJ2-1
CASSLGLASLNEQFF
TGTGCCAGCAGTTTGGGACTAGCGAGCCTAAATGAGCAGTTCTTC
>.|TRBV7-9|TRBD1|TRBJ2-7
CASSLTGETEQYF
TGTGCCAGCAGTTTGACAGGGGAAACCGAGCAGTACTTC
>few|TRBV9|.|TRBJ2-3
CASSVDVSGGAGDTQYF
TGTGCCAGCAGCGTAGACGTTTCGGGGGGCGCGGGAGATACGCAGTATTTT
>.|TRBV10-2|TRBD1|TRBJ1-4
CATTDREDEKLFF
TGTGCCACCACTGACAGGGAAGATGAAAAACTGTTTTTT
>.|TRBV5-4|.|TRBJ1-2
CASSLDSGGAYIGYTF
TGTGCCAGCAGCTTGGATAGTGGGGGGGCTTATATTGGCTACACCTTC
>.|TRBV19|TRBD1|TRBJ2-7
CAVGRDRGSYEQYF
TGTGCCGTCGGCCGGGACAGGGGTTCCTACGAGCAGTACTTC
>few|TRBV7-2|.|TRBJ1-2
CASSRDRNYGYTF
TGTGCCAGCAGCAGAGACAGGAACTATGGCTACACCTTC
>few|TRBV9|TRBD1|TRBJ1-2
CASSQSDRNYGYTF
TGTGCCAGCAGCCAGTCGGACAGGAACTATGGCTACACCTTC
>.|TRBV30|.|TRBJ1-5
CAWSVGSSYSNQPQHF
TGTGCCTGGAGTGTAGGTAGCTCCTATAGCAATCAGCCCCAGCATTTT
>.|TRBV9|.|TRBJ2-5
CASSRRPVDQETQYF
TGTGCCAGCAGTCGGAGGCCGGTTGATCAAGAGACCCAGTACTTC
>few|TRBV10-3|.|TRBJ1-6
CAISEVGRADSPLHF
TGTGCCATCAGTGAGGTGGGCAGGGCCGATTCACCCCTCCACTTT
>few|TRBV5-1|TRBD2|TRBJ2-7
CASSWGTTYEQYF
TGCGCCAGCAGCTGGGGGACTACCTACGAGCAGTACTTC
>few|TRBV11-2|.|TRBJ2-7
CASSLGLSWGEYYEQYF
TGTGCCAGCAGCTTAGGACTTTCGTGGGGGGAATACTACGAGCAGTACTTC
>.|TRBV30|.|TRBJ2-7
CAWSTGLTYEQYF
TGTGCCTGGAGTACGGGTCTAACCTACGAGCAGTACTTC
>few|TRBV11-2|.|TRBJ2-1
CASSLDGGHYNEQFF
TGTGCCAGCAGCTTAGATGGGGGACACTACAATGAGCAGTTCTTC
>few|TRBV7-2|TRBD1|TRBJ2-2
CASSLGGQGASGELFF
TGTGCCAGCAGCCTGGGCGGACAGGGGGCTTCCGGGGAGCTGTTTTTT
>few|TRBV5-1|.|TRBJ1-1
CASSYVTLDTEAFF
TGCGCCAGCAGCTACGTGACACTAGACACTGAAGCTTTCTTT
>.|TRBV20-1|.|TRBJ2-7
CSASNYEQYF
TGCAGTGCTAGCAACTACGAGCAGTACTTC
>few|TRBV5-1|TRBD2|TRBJ2-1
CASSSLAGLPEQFF
TGCGCCAGCAGCTCCCTAGCGGGGCTTCCTGAGCAGTTCTTC
>few|TRBV5-1|.|TRBJ2-5
CASSDQVQETQYF
TGCGCCAGCAGCGACCAGGTTCAAGAGACCCAGTACTTC
>few|TRBV19|TRBD1|TRBJ1-2
CASTQTGLDGYTF
TGTGCCAGTACTCAGACAGGGTTGGATGGCTACACCTTC
>.|TRBV6-5|.|TRBJ2-3
CASSTNRGDTQYF
TGTGCCAGCAGTACAAATAGAGGAGATACGCAGTATTTT
>.|TRBV11-2|TRBD2|TRBJ2-1
CASSLSGTYNEQFF
TGTGCCAGCAGCTTGAGCGGGACGTACAATGAGCAGTTCTTC